Detailed here is one TCR beta chain. The data originate from a study of blood T cell repertoires in COVID-19. Study in general: Sites in the United States, Italy and Spain provided acute and convalescent COVID-19 samples.

Germline lookup yields CDR1 MDHEN and CDR2 SYDVKM. V dropped 7 bases and J dropped 3 bases, with 17 bases sitting between them. This CDR3 comprises 15 residues. Libraries were prepared by immunoSEQ multiplex PCR; TCRdb keeps only in-frame clonotypes and omits some of them. The data hold hundreds of thousands of clones, with roughly 85% observed a single time. The sequenced sample was peripheral blood. The sequence came from a man aged 50 to 59 with active or convalescent COVID-19. The chain recombines TRBV28 with TRBJ2-3, with D possibly being TRBD2 (6 bases). CDR3 residues: CASTSNAAGTDTQYF. CDR3 nucleotide sequence: TGTGCCAGCACCTCCAATGCTGCGGGAACAGATACGCAGTATTTT.